The clone carrying this T cell receptor (beta chain) has more than one count but fewer than ten. Other DNA sequences in the same sample also yield this CDR3. All of the isolated RNA was reverse transcribed, so expressed TCRB transcripts were sequenced. Sequencing used immunoSEQ multiplex PCR; TCRdb keeps in-frame clones, though not all of them. The data show 300,000 to 350,000 clones, approximately 14% seen once. The data belong to a study of beta chain features in type 1 diabetes. Trimming removed 1 base at V and 0 bases at J, with 8 bases between. The CDR3 runs to 15 residues. Per germline, CDR1 SGHTA and CDR2 FQGNSA.

Input material: central memory CD4+ T cells from blood. This receptor was obtained from a man aged 25-45 years in good health. The chain links TRBV7-2 to TRBJ2-3; D ambiguous. The CDR3, as DNA: TGTGCCAGCAGCTTAGTGGGCGGTAGCACAGATACGCAGTATTTT. Residues: CASSLVGGSTDTQYF.